Below, one T cell receptor beta chain is given with its context. Antigen unknown. Produced via immunoSEQ multiplex PCR; TCRdb's table is partial and in-frame only. The sample lists some 900,000 clones; approximately 80% were seen once. This specimen belongs to a study of shared clonotypes between healthy human individuals. Study-wide findings and caveats: Relative to their counterparts shared across all four donors, non-shared clonotypes exhibited diminished generation probabilities. Generally, estimated richness proved larger in naive subsets than it did in memory subsets. Clonotype sharing among donors, it was expected, would be affected by sequencing depth.

Researchers partitioned CD4+ cells into CD45RA+ naive and CD45RA-negative memory subsets. V was pared by 5 bases and J by 8 bases, with 12 bases between. Germline V CDR1 and CDR2: SGHTA, FQGNSA. The CDR3 sequence is 12 residues long. This receptor was taken from a young man in good health. This chain uses TRBV7-2 with TRBJ1-2; D remains unclear. Material: memory CD4+ T cells sorted from blood. Subset specified: CD45RA-negative fraction. CDR3 amino acids: CASSPPGGGYTF. DNA of the CDR3: TGTGCCAGCAGCCCCCCGGGCGGAGGCTACACCTTC.